Here is one T cell receptor beta chain with its context. The antigen remains unidentified. Germline-derived CDR1 and CDR2 are GTSNPN and SVGIG (reference sequence). This CDR3 has 13 residues. V lost 1 base, J lost 4 bases, and 8 bases lay in between. Both 60 Vbeta primers and 13 Jbeta primers went into the PCR. TCRdb keeps only in-frame clones here, not all; method: immunoSEQ multiplex PCR. The sample features roughly 100,000 clones, with about 3.5% in its top ten. The data were obtained in a study of cytomegalovirus exposure and HLA in healthy donors. Study-level background: In an early release, HLA-typed donors contributed about 79 million unique TCR sequences. Ancestry clustering placed about four fifths of roughly 410 genotyped donors in the Caucasian-associated cluster. Study results and caveats: By a later analysis, the bulk of CMV-associated TCR beta chains appeared HLA-restricted. While the bulk of TCR sequences proved rare, some public TCRs turned up in many donors.

V usage is TRBV30 and J usage is TRBJ2-1; D gene unclear. The receptor comes from a man aged 40-55 years in good health and CMV-seronegative. The sample was PBMCs. CDR3 in amino acids: CAWSGTVYNEQFF. In nucleotides, the CDR3 is TGTGCCTGGAGTGGCACAGTTTACAATGAGCAGTTCTTC.